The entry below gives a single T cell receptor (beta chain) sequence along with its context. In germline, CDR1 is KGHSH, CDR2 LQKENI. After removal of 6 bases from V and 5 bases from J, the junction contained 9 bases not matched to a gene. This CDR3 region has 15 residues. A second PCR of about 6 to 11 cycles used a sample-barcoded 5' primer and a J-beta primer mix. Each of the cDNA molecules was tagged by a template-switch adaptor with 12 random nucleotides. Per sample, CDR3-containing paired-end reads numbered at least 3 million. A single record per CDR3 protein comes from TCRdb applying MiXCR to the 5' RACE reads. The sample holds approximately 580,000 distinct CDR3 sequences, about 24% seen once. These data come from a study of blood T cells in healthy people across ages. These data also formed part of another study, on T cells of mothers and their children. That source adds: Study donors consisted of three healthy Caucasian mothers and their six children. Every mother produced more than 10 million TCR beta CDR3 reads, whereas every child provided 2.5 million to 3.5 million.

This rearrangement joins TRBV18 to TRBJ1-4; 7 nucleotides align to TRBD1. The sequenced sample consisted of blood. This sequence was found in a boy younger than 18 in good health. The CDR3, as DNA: TGTGCCAGCTCGCCCGGACAGGCGGGGAATGAAAAACTGTTTTTT. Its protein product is CASSPGQAGNEKLFF.